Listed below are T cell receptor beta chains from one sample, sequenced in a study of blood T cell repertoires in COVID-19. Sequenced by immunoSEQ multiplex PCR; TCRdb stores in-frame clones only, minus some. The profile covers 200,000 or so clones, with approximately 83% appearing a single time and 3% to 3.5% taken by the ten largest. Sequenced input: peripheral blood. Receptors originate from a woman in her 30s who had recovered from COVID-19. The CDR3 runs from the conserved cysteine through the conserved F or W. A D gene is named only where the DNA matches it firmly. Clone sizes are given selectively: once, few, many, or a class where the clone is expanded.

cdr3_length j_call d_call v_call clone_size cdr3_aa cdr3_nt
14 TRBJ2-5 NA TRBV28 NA CATWGEKYQETQYF TGTGCCACCTGGGGGGAGAAGTACCAAGAGACCCAGTACTTC
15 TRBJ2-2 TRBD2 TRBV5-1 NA CASSKREGGSGELFF TGCGCCAGCAGCAAGCGGGAGGGCGGCTCCGGGGAGCTGTTTTTT
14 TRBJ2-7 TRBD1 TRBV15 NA CATSGDRASYEQYF TGTGCCACCAGCGGTGACAGGGCCTCCTACGAGCAGTACTTC
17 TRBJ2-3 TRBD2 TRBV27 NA CASSPLLAGGPTDTQYF TGTGCCAGCAGTCCTCTTCTAGCGGGAGGGCCCACAGATACGCAGTATTTT
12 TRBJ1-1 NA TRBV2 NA CAIASPWPEAFF TGTGCCATCGCCTCGCCTTGGCCTGAAGCTTTCTTT
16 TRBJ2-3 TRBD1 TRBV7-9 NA CASSPGDRALTDTQYF TGTGCCAGCAGCCCGGGGGACAGGGCCCTCACAGATACGCAGTATTTT
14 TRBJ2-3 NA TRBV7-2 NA CASSLWLTGDTQYF TGTGCCAGCAGCTTATGGTTAACGGGGGATACGCAGTATTTT
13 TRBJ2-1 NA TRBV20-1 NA CSASERTYNEQFF TGCAGTGCTAGTGAGCGGACATACAATGAGCAGTTCTTC
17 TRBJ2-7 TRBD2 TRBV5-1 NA CASSWGLAGVLRYEQYF TGCGCCAGCAGCTGGGGGCTAGCGGGAGTCTTAAGGTACGAGCAGTACTTC
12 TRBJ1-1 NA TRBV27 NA CASSLTGTEAFF TGTGCCAGCAGTTTGACGGGGACTGAAGCTTTCTTT
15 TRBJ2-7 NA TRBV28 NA CASNLMAGANYEQYF TGTGCCAGCAATCTTATGGCAGGGGCGAACTACGAGCAGTACTTC
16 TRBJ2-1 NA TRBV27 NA CASSHYLVGRNNEQFF TGTGCCAGCAGCCATTATCTTGTGGGCCGAAACAATGAGCAGTTCTTC
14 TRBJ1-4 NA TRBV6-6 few CASSLQGFNEKLFF TGTGCCAGCAGTTTACAGGGCTTTAATGAAAAACTGTTTTTT
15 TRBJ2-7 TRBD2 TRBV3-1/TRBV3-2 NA CASSALAGGPYEQYF TGTGCCAGCAGCGCACTAGCGGGAGGGCCTTACGAGCAGTACTTC
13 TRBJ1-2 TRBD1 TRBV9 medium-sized CASSVDRGYGYTF TGTGCCAGCAGCGTAGACAGGGGCTATGGCTACACCTTC
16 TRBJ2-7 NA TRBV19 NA CASSRTPLADSYEQYF TGTGCCAGTAGTAGGACCCCGCTAGCAGACTCCTACGAGCAGTACTTC
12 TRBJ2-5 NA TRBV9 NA CASSDRQETQYF TGTGCCAGCAGCGACAGACAAGAGACCCAGTACTTC
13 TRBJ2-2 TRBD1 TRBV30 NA CAWSLTGSGELFF TGTGCCTGGAGCCTGACAGGGTCCGGGGAGCTGTTTTTT
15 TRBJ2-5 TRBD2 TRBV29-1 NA CSVVRTSEYQETQYF TGCAGCGTTGTCCGGACTAGCGAGTACCAAGAGACCCAGTACTTC
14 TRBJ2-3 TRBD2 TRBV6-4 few CASSEAGGRDTQYF TGTGCCAGCAGTGAAGCCGGCGGGAGGGATACGCAGTATTTT
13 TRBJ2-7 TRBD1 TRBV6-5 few CASTSQGAREQYF TGTGCCAGCACCTCCCAGGGGGCCAGGGAGCAGTACTTC
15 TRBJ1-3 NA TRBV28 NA CASSLGQTRGNTIYF TGTGCCAGCAGTCTTGGACAGACAAGGGGAAACACCATATATTTT
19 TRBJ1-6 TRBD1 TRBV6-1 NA CASSVGQRDLRSYNSPLHF TGTGCCAGCAGTGTGGGACAGCGAGACCTCCGATCCTATAATTCACCCCTCCACTTT
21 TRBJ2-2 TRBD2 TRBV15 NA CATSFQVPGLAGLFGTGELFF TGTGCCACCAGTTTTCAAGTCCCTGGACTAGCGGGATTGTTTGGGACCGGGGAGCTGTTTTTT
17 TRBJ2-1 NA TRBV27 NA CASSSSRRAGAVGEQFF TGTGCCAGCAGTTCCTCAAGAAGGGCAGGGGCAGTTGGGGAGCAGTTCTTC
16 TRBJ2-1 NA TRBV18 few CASSPTAPGQSNEQFF TGTGCCAGCTCACCGACCGCTCCGGGACAAAGTAATGAGCAGTTCTTC
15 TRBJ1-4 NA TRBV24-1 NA CATSDTRVASEKLFF TGTGCCACCAGCGACACGAGGGTAGCGAGTGAAAAACTGTTTTTT
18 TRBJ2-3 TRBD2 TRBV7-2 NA CASSSPPGTSGSTDTQYF TGTGCCAGCAGCTCCCCCCCCGGGACTAGCGGTAGCACAGATACGCAGTATTTT
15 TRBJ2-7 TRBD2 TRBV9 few CASSVDDAGGREQYF TGTGCCAGCAGCGTAGATGATGCGGGAGGGCGGGAGCAGTACTTC
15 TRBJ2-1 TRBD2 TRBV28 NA CASRLTSGPVNEQFF TGTGCCAGCAGATTGACTAGCGGCCCGGTGAATGAGCAGTTCTTC
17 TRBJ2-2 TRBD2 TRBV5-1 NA CASSPGLAGGRGAELFF TGCGCCAGCAGCCCCGGACTAGCGGGAGGGCGGGGCGCGGAGCTGTTTTTT
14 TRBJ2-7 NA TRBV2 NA CASRTEDRPYEQYF TGTGCCAGCAGGACGGAGGACAGACCCTACGAGCAGTACTTC
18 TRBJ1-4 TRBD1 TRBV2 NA CASSEAAPGTGVNEKLFF TGTGCCAGCAGTGAAGCAGCCCCTGGGACAGGGGTTAATGAAAAACTGTTTTTT
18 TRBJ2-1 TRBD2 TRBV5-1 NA CASSPMGLAGGSYNEQFF TGCGCCAGCAGCCCCATGGGACTAGCGGGAGGTTCCTACAATGAGCAGTTCTTC
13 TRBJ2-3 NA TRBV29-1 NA CSTCRSYTDTQYF TGCAGTACCTGCCGGTCGTACACAGATACGCAGTATTTT
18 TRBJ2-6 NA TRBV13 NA CASSFGDRSFSGANVLTF TGTGCCAGCAGCTTTGGAGACAGGTCTTTCTCTGGGGCCAACGTCCTGACTTTC
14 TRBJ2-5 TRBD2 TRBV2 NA CASSEAPVAGTQYF TGTGCCAGCAGTGAAGCGCCTGTAGCGGGGACCCAGTACTTC
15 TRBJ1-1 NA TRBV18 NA CASSPSRARRTEAFF TGTGCCAGCTCACCGTCCAGGGCGCGTCGCACTGAAGCTTTCTTT
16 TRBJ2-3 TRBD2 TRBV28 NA CASSRPTSGSTDTQYF TGTGCCAGCAGTCGTCCCACTAGCGGGAGCACAGATACGCAGTATTTT
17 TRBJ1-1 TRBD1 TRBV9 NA CASSVSGQGLGSTEAFF TGTGCCAGCAGCGTATCGGGACAGGGGTTAGGCAGCACTGAAGCTTTCTTT
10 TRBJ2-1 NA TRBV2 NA CASTGLSPFF TGTGCCAGCACCGGACTATCGCCGTTCTTC
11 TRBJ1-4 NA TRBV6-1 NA CASSDAGALFF TGTGCCAGCAGTGACGCAGGGGCCCTGTTTTTT
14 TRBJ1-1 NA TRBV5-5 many CASSLQGRNTEAFF TGTGCCAGCAGCTTGCAGGGTCGAAACACTGAAGCTTTCTTT
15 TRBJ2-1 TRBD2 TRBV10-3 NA CAISESLAGATKQFF TGTGCCATCAGTGAGTCACTAGCGGGAGCAACAAAGCAGTTCTTC
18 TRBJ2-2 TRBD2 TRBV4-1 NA CASSQGVSGGGLIRELFF TGCGCCAGCAGCCAAGGGGTGTCCGGGGGGGGTTTGATACGGGAGCTGTTTTTT
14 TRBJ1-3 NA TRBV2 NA CASSGGISGNTIYF TGTGCCAGCAGTGGCGGGATCTCTGGAAACACCATATATTTT
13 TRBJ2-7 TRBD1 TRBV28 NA CASSSGQSYEQYF TGTGCCAGCAGCTCGGGACAGTCCTACGAGCAGTACTTC
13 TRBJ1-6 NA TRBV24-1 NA CATSVAYNSPLHF TGTGCCACCAGTGTCGCCTATAATTCACCCCTCCACTTT
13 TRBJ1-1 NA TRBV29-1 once CSVDQGGGTEAFF TGCAGCGTGGATCAGGGAGGGGGCACTGAAGCTTTCTTT
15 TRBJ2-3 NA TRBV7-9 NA CASSFDHTGTDTQYF TGTGCCAGCAGCTTTGATCACACCGGGACAGATACGCAGTATTTT
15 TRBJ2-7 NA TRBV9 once CASSPRLDAVLEQYF TGTGCCAGCAGCCCCCGACTAGATGCTGTTCTGGAGCAGTACTTC